Below are 6 T cell receptor beta chains sequenced from a single sample in a study of cytomegalovirus exposure and HLA in healthy donors. PCR primers comprised 60 Vbeta and 13 Jbeta primers. Clones were sequenced by immunoSEQ multiplex PCR, and TCRdb holds only the in-frame ones, with some missing. This table has about 140,000 clones, roughly three fifths appearing once. The sample was PBMCs. The source of these receptors is a male donor in good health and CMV-seronegative.

This sequence joins TRBV18 and TRBJ1-2; possible D gene TRBD1, 5 bases. The CDR3 is made up of 14 amino acids. Trimming removed 3 bases from V and 5 bases from J, with 13 bases in between. Germline V gives CDR1 KGHSH, CDR2 LQKENI. CDR3 coding DNA: TGTGCCAGCTCACCTCCACCTCCAGGGTATGGCTACACCTTC. Translating gives CASSPPPPGYGYTF.

V and J are TRBV19 and TRBJ2-5; weak D call: TRBD1 (6 bases). V lost 7 bases to trimming and J lost 4 bases, with 13 bases between them. The CDR3 spans 13 residues. CDR1 is LNHDA, CDR2 SQIVND, per germline (reference sequence). The CDR3 protein is CASTGEGGETQYF. The CDR3 bases are TGTGCCAGTACAGGAGAAGGGGGAGAGACCCAGTACTTC.

This clone was counted between two and nine times. The chain carries TRBV29-1 and TRBJ2-7; 7 bases map to TRBD1. Germline V gives CDR1 SQVTM, CDR2 ANQGSEA. Trimming took 7 bases from V and 2 from J; bases not matched to a gene: 2. This CDR3 contains 11 residues. The CDR3 DNA is TGCAGCGGAGGGGGCCCCTACGAGCAGTACTTC. Residues: CSGGGPYEQYF.

This chain links TRBV27 with TRBJ1-1; D is ambiguous. In germline, CDR1 is MNHEY, CDR2 SMNVEV (reference sequence). The CDR3 has 13 amino acids. The V gene lost 4 bases and the J gene lost 1 base, with 7 bases spanning the gap. This CDR3 is CASSYTENTEAFF. CDR3 bases: TGTGCCAGCAGTTACACAGAGAACACTGAAGCTTTCTTT.

V gene TRBV7-3 combines with J gene TRBJ2-1, with 8 bases that match TRBD1. Germline V gene sequence: CDR1 SGHTA, CDR2 FQGTGA. V trimming: 5 bases; J trimming: 13 bases; junction bases outside the gene matches: 7. This CDR3 contains 12 residues. In nucleotides, the CDR3 is TGTGCCAGCAGCCTCGGGACAGGCGATCAGTTCTTC. Residues: CASSLGTGDQFF.

This clone has more than one count but fewer than ten. This chain joins TRBV27 and TRBJ2-1; 9 bases agree with TRBD1. J lost 6 bases, V lost 4 bases, and 10 bases had no gene match. The germline V gene encodes CDR1 MNHEY and CDR2 SMNVEV (reference sequence). CDR3 size: 16 residues. CDR3 in DNA: TGTGCCAGCAGTTCCCGCGGGACAGGGAACTTCAATGAGCAGTTCTTC. Amino acid sequence: CASSSRGTGNFNEQFF.